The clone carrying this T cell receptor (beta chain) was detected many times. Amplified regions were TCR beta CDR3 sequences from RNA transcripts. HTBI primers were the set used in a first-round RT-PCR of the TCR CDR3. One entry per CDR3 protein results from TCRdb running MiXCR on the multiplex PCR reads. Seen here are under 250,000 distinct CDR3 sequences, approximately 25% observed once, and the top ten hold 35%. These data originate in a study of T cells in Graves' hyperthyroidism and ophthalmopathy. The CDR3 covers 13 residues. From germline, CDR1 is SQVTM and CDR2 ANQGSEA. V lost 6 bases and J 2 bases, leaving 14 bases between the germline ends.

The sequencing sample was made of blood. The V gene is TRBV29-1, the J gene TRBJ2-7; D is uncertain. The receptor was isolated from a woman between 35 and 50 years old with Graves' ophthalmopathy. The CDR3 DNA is TGCAGCGTCAGCAAGGGTTTCCCCTACGAGCAGTACTTC. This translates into CSVSKGFPYEQYF.